This is a list of T cell receptor beta chains from one sample in a study of blood T cell repertoires in COVID-19. TCRdb keeps only in-frame clones here, not all; method: immunoSEQ multiplex PCR. The sample yields about 220,000 clones, 82% seen once. The sample consisted of PBMCs or T cells enriched from blood (not recorded which). These receptors originate from a man in his forties who had recovered from COVID-19. Both conserved end residues are part of each CDR3. D genes are given only for firm matches.

len: 13; j_gene: TRBJ2-6; d_gene: NA; v_gene: TRBV28; CDR3aa: CASRYSGANVLTF
len: 16; j_gene: TRBJ2-7; d_gene: TRBD2; v_gene: TRBV5-6; CDR3aa: CASSTSPLGAGAEQYF
len: 14; j_gene: TRBJ2-3; d_gene: NA; v_gene: TRBV7-2; CDR3aa: CASRIGLSTDTQYF
len: 14; j_gene: TRBJ2-3; d_gene: NA; v_gene: TRBV6-2/TRBV6-3; CDR3aa: CASSYGAYTDTQYF
len: 15; j_gene: TRBJ2-7; d_gene: NA; v_gene: TRBV14; CDR3aa: CASSPLSRTQYEQYF
len: 14; j_gene: TRBJ1-5; d_gene: NA; v_gene: TRBV30; CDR3aa: CAWSVANLNQPQHF
len: 12; j_gene: TRBJ2-3; d_gene: NA; v_gene: TRBV13; CDR3aa: CASCSGSDTQYF
len: 16; j_gene: TRBJ1-2; d_gene: TRBD1; v_gene: TRBV28; CDR3aa: CASSTTSGTGFWGYTF
len: 15; j_gene: TRBJ2-1; d_gene: TRBD2; v_gene: TRBV4-1; CDR3aa: CASRQGAGGSNEQFF
len: 14; j_gene: TRBJ2-1; d_gene: TRBD1; v_gene: TRBV9; CDR3aa: CASSVAWDRDAQFF
len: 13; j_gene: TRBJ2-7; d_gene: TRBD1; v_gene: TRBV19; CDR3aa: CASSPGTGDEQYF
len: 13; j_gene: TRBJ1-3; d_gene: NA; v_gene: TRBV2; CDR3aa: CASSEHQRGTIYF
len: 12; j_gene: TRBJ1-3; d_gene: NA; v_gene: TRBV6-5; CDR3aa: CASTSSGNTIYF
len: 13; j_gene: TRBJ2-3; d_gene: NA; v_gene: TRBV29-1; CDR3aa: CSVDSSVTDTQYF
len: 18; j_gene: TRBJ2-2; d_gene: TRBD2; v_gene: TRBV4-2; CDR3aa: CASSHGLAGIGNTGELFF
len: 11; j_gene: TRBJ2-1; d_gene: NA; v_gene: TRBV20-1; CDR3aa: CSALRVREQFF
len: 14; j_gene: TRBJ2-1; d_gene: TRBD1; v_gene: TRBV18; CDR3aa: CASSPQTGTNEQFF
len: 14; j_gene: TRBJ1-1; d_gene: TRBD1; v_gene: TRBV9; CDR3aa: CASSVGDSSTEAFF
len: 15; j_gene: TRBJ1-6; d_gene: NA; v_gene: TRBV2; CDR3aa: CASNHDSSYNSPLHF
len: 15; j_gene: TRBJ2-7; d_gene: TRBD2; v_gene: TRBV7-6; CDR3aa: CASSLTSGGSYEQYF
len: 18; j_gene: TRBJ1-1; d_gene: TRBD1; v_gene: TRBV18; CDR3aa: CASSPGGQGGAVNTEAFF
len: 13; j_gene: TRBJ1-5; d_gene: NA; v_gene: TRBV5-4; CDR3aa: CASSLDSGQPQHF
len: 13; j_gene: TRBJ1-1; d_gene: NA; v_gene: TRBV27; CDR3aa: CASSPGSGAEAFF
len: 14; j_gene: TRBJ2-6; d_gene: NA; v_gene: TRBV27; CDR3aa: CASSFSSGANVLTF
len: 15; j_gene: TRBJ2-3; d_gene: TRBD1; v_gene: TRBV7-2; CDR3aa: CASSLGQVHTDTQYF
len: 15; j_gene: TRBJ2-2; d_gene: TRBD1; v_gene: TRBV4-1; CDR3aa: CASSQGQGGTGELFF
len: 16; j_gene: TRBJ2-7; d_gene: TRBD1; v_gene: TRBV18; CDR3aa: CASSPIMTGGGYEQYF
len: 15; j_gene: TRBJ2-3; d_gene: TRBD1; v_gene: TRBV7-2; CDR3aa: CASSKQGSSTDTQYF
len: 17; j_gene: TRBJ1-5; d_gene: TRBD1; v_gene: TRBV28; CDR3aa: CASSGGADRGSNQPQHF
len: 13; j_gene: TRBJ2-7; d_gene: NA; v_gene: TRBV6-5; CDR3aa: CASRLTLEEEQYF
len: 15; j_gene: TRBJ2-5; d_gene: NA; v_gene: TRBV9; CDR3aa: CASSGGRGPQETQYF
len: 13; j_gene: TRBJ1-5; d_gene: NA; v_gene: TRBV7-3; CDR3aa: CASSKTVNQPQHF